This T cell receptor (beta chain) appears in the sequencing data of a study of cytomegalovirus exposure and HLA in healthy donors. Study-wide results and caveats: Indistinguishable V segments such as TRBV6-2 and TRBV6-3 were excluded.

With 60 Vbeta and 13 Jbeta primers, the PCR was carried out. Profiled with immunoSEQ multiplex PCR; TCRdb holds only in-frame clones, not every one. This sample has under 200,000 clones, with 60% to 80% found just once. The CDR3 has 16 amino acids. Trimming cost V 4 bases and J 0 bases, with 15 bases left between them. Per the germline V gene, CDR1 is SGHDN and CDR2 is FVKESK. With respect to this clone: The antigen is unknown.

The specimen sequenced was PBMCs. The chain recombines TRBV14 with TRBJ1-1; no clear D. The sequence derives from a woman aged 40 to 50 in good health and CMV-seropositive. The CDR3 nucleotides read TGTGCCAGCAGCCGAGAAAGGGTCGGGGTGAACACTGAAGCTTTCTTT. Amino acids: CASSRERVGVNTEAFF.